Listed below are T cell receptor beta chains from one sample, sequenced in a study of T cell clonotyping in hematopoietic cell transplantation. The table came from immunoSEQ multiplex PCR; TCRdb's copy has only in-frame clones and leaves some out. The table shows approximately 8,000 clones, with 66% occurring only once. This sample comprised peripheral blood mononuclear cells, obtained 100 days after allogeneic stem cell transplant. The origin of the receptors is a male patient in his sixties who had an allogeneic stem cell transplant from an unrelated donor, so the T cells may come from the graft donor. Some clones in this sample may be carry-over from other donors' samples. CDR3s include the opening cysteine and the closing phenylalanine or tryptophan. The D gene is left open where the match is weak. Only some rows state a clone size, as once, few, many or a class for expanded clones.

v_call	d_call	clone_size	j_call	cdr3_nt	cdr3_aa
TRBV30	.	.	TRBJ2-5	TGTGCCTGGAGTGTCCGGGGGGAGACCCAGTACTTC	CAWSVRGETQYF
TRBV29-1	.	once	TRBJ2-5	TGCAGCGTTGAACACTATCGGGAGACCCAGTACTTC	CSVEHYRETQYF
TRBV19	.	few	TRBJ1-2	TGTGCCAGTAGTGTGGAAGGCGCCTGGGGCTACACCTTC	CASSVEGAWGYTF
TRBV11-2	.	.	TRBJ2-2	TGTGCCAGCAGCTTAGTCTTTCAGACCGCCGAACATTTTACCGGGGAGCTGTTTTTT	CASSLVFQTAEHFTGELFF
TRBV9	.	few	TRBJ2-2	TGTGCCAGCAGCGTGCGGACCGGGGAGCTGTTTTTT	CASSVRTGELFF
TRBV5-3	.	.	TRBJ1-1	TGTGCCAGAAGCGCCAAAGGTTTTACTGAAGCTTTCTTT	CARSAKGFTEAFF
TRBV6-4	.	.	TRBJ1-4	TGTGCCAGCAGATGGGAAAAACTGTTTTTT	CASRWEKLFF
TRBV5-6	.	.	TRBJ2-1	TGTGCCAGCAGCACAAGCTACAATGAGCAGTTCTTC	CASSTSYNEQFF
TRBV10-3	.	.	TRBJ1-2	TGTGCCATCAGCTCTAACTATGGCTACACCTTC	CAISSNYGYTF
TRBV5-4	TRBD1	once	TRBJ2-2	TGTGCCAGCAGCTGGGGCCAGGGGGTTAACGGGGAGCTGTTTTTT	CASSWGQGVNGELFF
TRBV27	.	.	TRBJ1-1	TGTGCCAGCAGTTTAAGGGAGAACACTGAAGCTTTCTTT	CASSLRENTEAFF
TRBV7-9	.	.	TRBJ2-1	TGTGCCATCCTTAAGCCGGACAATGAGCAGTTCTTC	CAILKPDNEQFF
TRBV6-5	.	.	TRBJ1-3	TGTGCCAGCAGTACCACTAGACAACCTGGAAACACCATATATTTT	CASSTTRQPGNTIYF
TRBV6-5	.	.	TRBJ2-5	TGTGCCAGCAGTTACCTTAATTCAGGGGAAGAGACCCAGTACTTC	CASSYLNSGEETQYF
TRBV4-3	TRBD2	.	TRBJ2-7	TGCGCCAGCAGCCAAACAGTAGCGGGATCCTCCTACGAGCAGTACTTC	CASSQTVAGSSYEQYF
TRBV5-1	.	.	TRBJ2-2	TGCGCCAGCAGCTTGGTAAGGGGGACGAACACCGGGGAGCTGTTTTTT	CASSLVRGTNTGELFF